This is a list of T cell receptor beta chains from one sample in a study of PD-L1 blockade in urothelial cancer. Sequencing was performed with immunoSEQ multiplex PCR; in TCRdb, only in-frame clones are kept and a portion is missing. The sample lists 45,000 to 60,000 clones, 65% to 90% occurring once. The starting material was PBMCs, obtained around atezolizumab (anti-PD-L1) treatment. The receptors derive from a man aged 65 to 79 with urothelial cancer. Both conserved end residues are trimmed from each CDR3. Some rows have no size entry. The others give once, few or many, or a class for an expanded clone.

>-|TRBJ2-3|TRBV7-8
ASSFIGRGTDTQY
>-|TRBJ1-1|TRBV4-1
ASSQDGGNTEAF
>-|TRBJ2-3|TRBV5-4
ASSQGSLAGGEIDTQY
>-|TRBJ1-3|TRBV19
ASGEEVGNTIY
>-|TRBJ2-7|TRBV21-1
ASSPGQTYEQY
>-|TRBJ2-1|TRBV5-1
ASQAGSYNEQF
>-|TRBJ1-2|TRBV7-3
ASSTDSGYGYT
>-|TRBJ2-2|TRBV6-1
ASGLAGSHGELF
>-|TRBJ1-5|TRBV19
ASSIARDQPQH
>-|TRBJ2-3|TRBV11-3
ASSSCLGGLMHRYAY
>-|TRBJ2-1|TRBV18
ASSPSGDEGNEQF
>once|TRBJ1-2|TRBV19
ASSIKGTGALANYGYT
>-|TRBJ2-4|TRBV9
ASSGAPSKNIQY
>-|TRBJ2-1|TRBV7-8
ASSPLAGAGNEQF